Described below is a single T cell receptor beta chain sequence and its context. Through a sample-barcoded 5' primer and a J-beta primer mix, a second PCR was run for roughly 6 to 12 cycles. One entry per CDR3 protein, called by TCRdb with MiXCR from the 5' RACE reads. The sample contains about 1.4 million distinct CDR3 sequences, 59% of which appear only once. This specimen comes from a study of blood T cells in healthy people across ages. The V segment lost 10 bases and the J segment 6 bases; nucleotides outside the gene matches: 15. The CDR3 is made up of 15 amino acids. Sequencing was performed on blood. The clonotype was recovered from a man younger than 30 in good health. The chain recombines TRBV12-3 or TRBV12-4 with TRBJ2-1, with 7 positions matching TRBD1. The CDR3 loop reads CATKASGQTSNEQFF. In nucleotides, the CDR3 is TGTGCCACGAAGGCCTCGGGACAGACATCCAATGAGCAGTTCTTC.